A selection of T cell receptor beta chains follows, all from one sample in a study of T-cell memory formation after mild COVID-19. TCRdb reprocessed the 5' RACE reads via MiXCR and lists one record per CDR3 protein. The data show under 300,000 distinct CDR3 sequences, with roughly 16% seen just once and around a fifth held by the top ten. Material for sequencing was PBMCs or a T cell subset sorted from them (not recorded which). Receptors were obtained from a man younger than 35 who had mild COVID-19 (a few samples of this study predate the infection). Cell type and time point are not known. Each CDR3 is given with its conserved first and last residue. A D gene is named only where the DNA matches it firmly. The size of a clone is reported for some rows only, either as once, few or many, or as a class for expanded clones.

d_gene,v_gene,abundance,j_gene,CDR3aa,CDR3nt
.,TRBV27,.,TRBJ1-2,CASSLSLGYGYTF,TGTGCCAGCAGTCTGTCCCTGGGCTATGGCTACACCTTC
TRBD2,TRBV2,.,TRBJ2-2,CASRGGRTGELFF,TGTGCCAGCCGGGGGGGCCGGACCGGGGAGCTGTTTTTT
.,TRBV4-1,many,TRBJ1-3,CASSQDIWPIYF,TGCGCCAGCAGCCAAGACATCTGGCCCATATATTTT
.,TRBV7-9,.,TRBJ1-2,CASSLEDEGPGYTF,TGTGCCAGCAGCTTAGAGGATGAGGGGCCCGGCTACACCTTC
TRBD1,TRBV2,few,TRBJ2-7,CASREKGQDSYEQYF,TGTGCCAGCAGAGAGAAGGGACAGGATTCCTACGAGCAGTACTTC
.,TRBV7-3,few,TRBJ2-3,CASSFSPQAGTDTQYF,TGTGCCAGCAGCTTTTCGCCCCAGGCAGGAACAGATACGCAGTATTTT
.,TRBV6-1,few,TRBJ1-1,CASSEALGYTEAFF,TGTGCCAGCAGTGAAGCGCTTGGGTATACTGAAGCTTTCTTT
TRBD2,TRBV2,.,TRBJ2-3,CASSEGPGLAGGDTQYF,TGTGCCAGCAGTGAAGGGCCGGGACTAGCGGGAGGAGATACGCAGTATTTT
.,TRBV7-8,.,TRBJ1-2,CASSLAGMDGYGYTF,TGTGCCAGCAGCTTAGCCGGCATGGATGGGTATGGCTACACCTTC
.,TRBV3-1,once,TRBJ2-1,CASSRPTGGRNEQFF,TGTGCCAGCAGCCGACCAACTGGGGGGCGCAATGAGCAGTTCTTC
TRBD1,TRBV4-3,.,TRBJ2-7,CASSQDRGQYEQYF,TGCGCCAGCAGCCAAGACAGGGGGCAGTACGAGCAGTACTTC
TRBD1,TRBV29-1,once,TRBJ1-4,CSARHTGQGLGKLFF,TGCAGCGCCCGACATACAGGACAGGGTTTGGGAAAACTGTTTTTT
.,TRBV4-1,.,TRBJ2-1,CASSPIVGAKGNEQFF,TGCGCCAGCAGCCCTATTGTGGGGGCCAAAGGGAATGAGCAGTTCTTC
TRBD1,TRBV5-1,few,TRBJ2-5,CASSLGPGTGETQYF,TGCGCCAGCAGCTTGGGTCCGGGGACAGGGGAGACCCAGTACTTC
.,TRBV6-5,.,TRBJ2-7,CASSTPRSAGLSYEQYF,TGTGCCAGTTCCACCCCTCGTTCGGCAGGACTTTCCTACGAGCAGTACTTC
.,TRBV3-1,few,TRBJ2-5,CASSQYSVKETQYF,TGTGCCAGCAGCCAATACAGCGTCAAAGAGACCCAGTACTTC
.,TRBV11-2,.,TRBJ2-3,CASSLAAGTGGRDTQYF,TGTGCCAGCAGCTTAGCTGCCGGGACTGGGGGGAGGGATACGCAGTATTTT
TRBD2,TRBV24-1,few,TRBJ2-3,CATSQAGDATDTQYF,TGTGCCACCAGTCAGGCGGGGGATGCGACAGATACGCAGTATTTT
.,TRBV10-3,few,TRBJ1-1,CAISEGHLNTEAFF,TGTGCCATCAGTGAAGGACACTTGAACACTGAAGCTTTCTTT
.,TRBV10-3,few,TRBJ2-5,CAISESQGRETQYF,TGTGCCATCAGTGAGAGTCAGGGGCGGGAGACCCAGTACTTC
TRBD1,TRBV3-1,few,TRBJ2-7,CASSHNGDSSYEQYF,TGTGCCAGCAGCCACAATGGGGACAGCTCCTACGAGCAGTACTTC
TRBD1,TRBV9,.,TRBJ2-5,CASSVEGQVQETQYF,TGTGCCAGCAGCGTGGAGGGACAGGTCCAAGAGACCCAGTACTTC
TRBD2,TRBV4-3,many,TRBJ2-4,CASSQEKAGRRYF,TGCGCCAGCAGCCAAGAAAAAGCGGGGAGGCGGTACTTC
.,TRBV29-1,once,TRBJ2-5,CRTTSSDQETQYF,TGCAGAACCACCTCTAGCGACCAAGAGACCCAGTACTTC
.,TRBV29-1,few,TRBJ1-4,CSVEGRSENEKLFF,TGCAGCGTAGAAGGTCGTTCAGAGAATGAAAAACTGTTTTTT
TRBD2,TRBV4-1,.,TRBJ2-3,CASSQLAGGIADTQYF,TGCGCCAGCAGCCAGTTAGCGGGGGGGATCGCAGATACGCAGTATTTT
TRBD1,TRBV19,.,TRBJ1-3,CASRPGGNSGNTIYF,TGTGCCAGTAGGCCAGGGGGCAACTCTGGAAACACCATATATTTT
.,TRBV10-1,.,TRBJ1-2,CASSAYLYRNYGYTF,TGCGCCAGCAGTGCCTATCTATACAGGAACTATGGCTACACCTTC
.,TRBV6-2/TRBV6-3,.,TRBJ2-1,CASSYPGDEQFF,TGTGCCAGCAGTTATCCCGGCGATGAGCAGTTCTTC
TRBD2,TRBV7-2,.,TRBJ2-1,CASSFKQLAGKNEQFF,TGTGCCAGCAGCTTTAAACAACTAGCGGGGAAGAATGAGCAGTTCTTC
.,TRBV29-1,.,TRBJ2-1,CSGLGGPGADEQFF,TGCAGCGGATTAGGGGGGCCGGGGGCGGATGAGCAGTTCTTC
.,TRBV7-2,few,TRBJ1-1,CASRATGAIGAFF,TGTGCCAGCAGGGCAACAGGAGCCATCGGGGCTTTCTTT
.,TRBV6-2/TRBV6-3,many,TRBJ2-3,CASSLSRTYTDTQYF,TGTGCCAGCAGTTTGAGCCGGACATACACAGATACGCAGTATTTT
.,TRBV4-2,many,TRBJ2-3,CAGAARYTDTQYF,TGTGCAGGGGCGGCGCGGTACACAGATACGCAGTATTTT
.,TRBV6-2/TRBV6-3,.,TRBJ2-1,CATKDPADEQFF,TGTGCCACCAAGGATCCGGCGGATGAGCAGTTCTTC
.,TRBV6-5,few,TRBJ2-1,CASSSQAWDEQFF,TGTGCCAGCAGCTCCCAGGCCTGGGATGAGCAGTTCTTC
.,TRBV12-5,few,TRBJ2-7,CASGGLGYEQYF,TGTGCTAGTGGCGGACTGGGTTACGAGCAGTACTTC
.,TRBV20-1,.,TRBJ2-7,CSARSGSEGGKQYF,TGCAGTGCTAGGTCCGGCTCCGAGGGGGGGAAGCAGTACTTC
.,TRBV4-1,.,TRBJ2-5,CASSQDSREGQETQYF,TGCGCCAGCAGCCAAGATTCCCGTGAGGGGCAGGAGACCCAGTACTTC
.,TRBV7-9,.,TRBJ2-5,CASTTSEGSAETQYF,TGTGCCAGCACCACTTCGGAGGGTAGCGCGGAGACCCAGTACTTC
TRBD1,TRBV27,few,TRBJ1-4,CASRNTGGNEKLFF,TGTGCCAGCAGAAACACAGGGGGTAATGAAAAACTGTTTTTT
.,TRBV12-3/TRBV12-4,few,TRBJ1-6,CASSLRRRDSPLHF,TGTGCCAGCAGTTTGCGAAGGAGGGATTCACCCCTCCACTTT
TRBD2,TRBV6-5,.,TRBJ2-2,CASSPTPSGGNTGELFF,TGTGCCAGCAGCCCCACCCCCAGCGGGGGAAACACCGGGGAGCTGTTTTTT
.,TRBV12-3/TRBV12-4,few,TRBJ1-1,CASGRTTNTEAFF,TGTGCCAGCGGCCGGACCACGAACACTGAAGCTTTCTTT
TRBD1,TRBV12-3/TRBV12-4,.,TRBJ2-6,CASSTIQGAGANVLTF,TGTGCCAGCAGTACAATACAGGGGGCTGGGGCCAACGTCCTGACTTTC
TRBD1,TRBV7-8,few,TRBJ1-2,CASSEGQGIYGYTF,TGTGCCAGCAGCGAGGGACAGGGAATCTATGGCTACACCTTC
TRBD1,TRBV10-2,.,TRBJ1-1,CASSVGGKGTEAFF,TGCGCCAGCAGCGTAGGGGGCAAGGGCACTGAAGCTTTCTTT
TRBD1,TRBV18,.,TRBJ2-1,CASSPGTGDNEQFF,TGTGCCAGCTCGCCTGGGACAGGGGACAATGAGCAGTTCTTC
.,TRBV20-1,few,TRBJ2-3,CSARVVRGTDTQYF,TGCAGTGCTAGAGTTGTGCGGGGTACAGATACGCAGTATTTT
TRBD1,TRBV7-2,.,TRBJ1-5,CASSSQTGGHQPQHF,TGTGCCAGCAGCTCACAGACAGGGGGCCATCAGCCCCAGCATTTT
TRBD2,TRBV20-1,many,TRBJ2-1,CSARVPFTSGGNNEQFF,TGCAGTGCTAGGGTCCCCTTTACTAGCGGGGGGAACAATGAGCAGTTCTTC
.,TRBV5-1,many,TRBJ2-3,CASSLGTIRTDTQYF,TGCGCCAGCAGCTTGGGGACCATCCGCACAGATACGCAGTATTTT
.,TRBV7-9,few,TRBJ1-2,CASIGSLGLTGGYTF,TGTGCCAGCATAGGGAGTCTGGGGTTAACCGGCGGCTACACCTTC